This T cell receptor (beta chain) was identified during a study of T cells expressing NK-cell markers. About the study: According to the study, TCR beta repertoires originated from sorted CD3+CD56+NKG2C+, CD3+CD56+NKG2C- and CD3+CD56-NKG2C+ T cells. Of eight sequenced donors, seven were HCMV-seropositive and one HCMV-seronegative.

The germline gives CDR1 DFQATT, CDR2 SNEGSKA (reference sequence). CDR3 length: 19 amino acids. Worth noting for this clonotype: Its antigen remains unknown.

TCRdb re-called the 5' RACE reads and gives one entry per CDR3 protein, without DNA. The sample table includes a few hundred thousand distinct CDR3 sequences. Points from the study as a whole: A range of about 1.0-7.5% of CD8+ T cells consisted of dominant NKG2C+ clonotypes in 5 or 6 donors. For four donors, these clonotypes were likewise the leading ones in the CD3+CD56-NKG2C+ fraction.

The source material was blood T cells: a sorted CD56 or NKG2C T cell subset, CD4+ or CD8+ T cells, or bulk PBMC T cells (not recorded which). The V call is TRBV20-1, the J call TRBJ2-3; absent DNA, TCRdb's TRBD1 call cannot be checked. This TCR was sampled from a woman in her 50s in good health. The CDR3 reads CSADPRGGDGVPSTDTQYF.